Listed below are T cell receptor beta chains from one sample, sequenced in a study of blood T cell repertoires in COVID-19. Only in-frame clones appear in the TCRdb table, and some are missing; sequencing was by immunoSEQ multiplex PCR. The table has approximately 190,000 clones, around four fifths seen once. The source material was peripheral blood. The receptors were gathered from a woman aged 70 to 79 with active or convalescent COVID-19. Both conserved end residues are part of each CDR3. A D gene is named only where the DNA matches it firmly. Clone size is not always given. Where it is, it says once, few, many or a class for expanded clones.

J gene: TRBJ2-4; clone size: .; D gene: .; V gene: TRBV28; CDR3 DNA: TGTGCCAGCAGGGAGGCCAAAAACATTCAGTACTTC; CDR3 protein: CASREAKNIQYF
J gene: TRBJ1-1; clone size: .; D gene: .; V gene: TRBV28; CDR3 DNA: TGTGCCAGTACAGGTCTAAACACTGAAGCTTTCTTT; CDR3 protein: CASTGLNTEAFF
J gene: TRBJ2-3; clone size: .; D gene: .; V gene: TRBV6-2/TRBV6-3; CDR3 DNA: TGTGCCAGCAGTCGACTAGAAACAGATACGCAGTATTTT; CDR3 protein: CASSRLETDTQYF
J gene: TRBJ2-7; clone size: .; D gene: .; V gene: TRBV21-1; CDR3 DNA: TGTGCCAGCATTCCCCGAGACACCTACGAGCAGTACTTC; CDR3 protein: CASIPRDTYEQYF
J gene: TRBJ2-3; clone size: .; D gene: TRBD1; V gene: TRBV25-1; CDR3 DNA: TGTGCCAGCAGTGAATATAGGACAGGGACAGATACGCAGTATTTT; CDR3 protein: CASSEYRTGTDTQYF
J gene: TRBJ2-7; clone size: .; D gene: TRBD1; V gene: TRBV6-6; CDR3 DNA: TGTGCCACGGGGGGACAGGGGGGCGAGCAGTACTTC; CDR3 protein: CATGGQGGEQYF
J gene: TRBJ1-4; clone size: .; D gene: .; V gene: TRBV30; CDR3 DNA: TGTGCCTGGACCGGAACTGGACTCGGGTTTGAAAAACTGTTTTTT; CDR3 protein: CAWTGTGLGFEKLFF
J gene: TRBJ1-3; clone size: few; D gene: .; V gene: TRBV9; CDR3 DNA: TGTGCCAGCAGCATCGACGCGGACACCATATATTTT; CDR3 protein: CASSIDADTIYF
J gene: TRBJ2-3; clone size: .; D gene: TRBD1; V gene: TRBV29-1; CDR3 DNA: TGCAGCGTTGAACAGGGGACAGGGTGGGGCACAGATACGCAGTATTTT; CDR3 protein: CSVEQGTGWGTDTQYF
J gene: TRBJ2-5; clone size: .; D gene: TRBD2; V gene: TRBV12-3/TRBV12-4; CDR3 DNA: TGTGCCAGCAGTTTCGGGGGGGAGACCCAGTACTTC; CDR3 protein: CASSFGGETQYF
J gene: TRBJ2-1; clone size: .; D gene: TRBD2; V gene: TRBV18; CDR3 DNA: TGTGCCAGCTCACGCGGGAGAGGGAATGAGCAGTTCTTC; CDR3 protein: CASSRGRGNEQFF
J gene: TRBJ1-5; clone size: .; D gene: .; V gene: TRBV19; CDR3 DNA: TGTGCCAGTAGTATAACGGGGGGTATTAGCAATCAGCCCCAGCATTTT; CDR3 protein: CASSITGGISNQPQHF
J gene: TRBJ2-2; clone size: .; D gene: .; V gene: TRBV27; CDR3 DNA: TGTGCCAGCAGTCGGGGGAGGTCTTTGACCGGGGAGCTGTTTTTT; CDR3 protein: CASSRGRSLTGELFF
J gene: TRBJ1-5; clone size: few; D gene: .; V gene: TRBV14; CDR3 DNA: TGTGCCAGCAGCCTCCCGGGAGCTAATCAGCCCCAGCATTTT; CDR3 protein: CASSLPGANQPQHF
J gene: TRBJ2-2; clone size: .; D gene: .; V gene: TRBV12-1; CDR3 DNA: TGTGCCAGCAGCTTGCCGACTTCGAACACCGGGGAGCTGTTTTTT; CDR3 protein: CASSLPTSNTGELFF
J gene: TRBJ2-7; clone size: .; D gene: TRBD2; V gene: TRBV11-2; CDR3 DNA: TGTGCCAGCAGGCCTAGCGGGAGGGTAAACTACGAGCAGTACTTC; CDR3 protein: CASRPSGRVNYEQYF
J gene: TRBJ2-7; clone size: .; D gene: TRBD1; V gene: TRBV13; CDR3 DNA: TGTGCCAGCAGCTTAGATAGGTCTGGGGACAGATACTACGAGCAGTACTTC; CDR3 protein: CASSLDRSGDRYYEQYF
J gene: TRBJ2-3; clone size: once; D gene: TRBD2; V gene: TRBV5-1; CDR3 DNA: TGCGCCAGCAGTGATCCAGCGGGAGGGTTGGGAGATACGCAGTATTTT; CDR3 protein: CASSDPAGGLGDTQYF
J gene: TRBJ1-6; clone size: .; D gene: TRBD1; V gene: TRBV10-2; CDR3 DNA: TGCGCCAGCAGTCGGACAGGGGGCACGGATTCACCCCTCCACTTT; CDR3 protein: CASSRTGGTDSPLHF
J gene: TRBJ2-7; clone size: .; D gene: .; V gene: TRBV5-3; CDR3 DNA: TGTGCCAGAAGCACTGTGGAGAGCGAGCAGTACTTC; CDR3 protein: CARSTVESEQYF
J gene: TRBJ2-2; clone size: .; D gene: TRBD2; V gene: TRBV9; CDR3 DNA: TGTGCCAGCAGCGTAACAGCGGGAGGGCCTAGCACCGGGGAGCTGTTTTTT; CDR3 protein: CASSVTAGGPSTGELFF
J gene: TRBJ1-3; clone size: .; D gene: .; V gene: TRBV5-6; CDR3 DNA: TGTGCCAGCAGCTTGTCGTTAGGGAGTCCCTCTGGAAACACCATATATTTT; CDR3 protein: CASSLSLGSPSGNTIYF
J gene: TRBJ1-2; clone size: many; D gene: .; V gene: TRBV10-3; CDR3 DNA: TGTGCCATCAGTGAGGGACAAACAGCTAACTATGGCTACACCTTC; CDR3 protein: CAISEGQTANYGYTF
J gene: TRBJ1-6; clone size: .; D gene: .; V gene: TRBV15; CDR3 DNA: TGTGCCACCAGCAGAGATAGGGACATCGGATCACCCCTCCACTTT; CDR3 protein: CATSRDRDIGSPLHF
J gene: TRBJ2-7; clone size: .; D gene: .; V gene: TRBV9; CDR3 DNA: TGTGCCAGCAGCGGTGGCCAAGGAGCGAGCTACGAGCAGTACTTC; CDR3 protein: CASSGGQGASYEQYF
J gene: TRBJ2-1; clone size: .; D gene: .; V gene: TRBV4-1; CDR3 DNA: TGCGCCAGCAGCCCTCCGGGCAGGGCGAACAATGAGCAGTTCTTC; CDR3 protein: CASSPPGRANNEQFF
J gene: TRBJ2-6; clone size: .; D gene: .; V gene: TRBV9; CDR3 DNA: TGTGCCAGCAGCGTGCAGGGCGCAGGGGCCAACGTCCTGACTTTC; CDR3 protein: CASSVQGAGANVLTF
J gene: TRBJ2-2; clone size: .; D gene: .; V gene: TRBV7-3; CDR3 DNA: TGTGCCAGCAGCTTACGCACGGGGACCGGGGAGCTGTTTTTT; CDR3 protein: CASSLRTGTGELFF
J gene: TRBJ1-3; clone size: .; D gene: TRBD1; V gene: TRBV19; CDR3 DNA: TGTGCCAGTAGTAGAGGACAGGGAAGCTCTGGAAACACCATATATTTT; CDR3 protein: CASSRGQGSSGNTIYF
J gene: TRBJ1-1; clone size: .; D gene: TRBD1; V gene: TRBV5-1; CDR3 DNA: TGCGCCAGCAGCTTGGGGGGACAGGGGACTGAAGCTTTCTTT; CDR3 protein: CASSLGGQGTEAFF
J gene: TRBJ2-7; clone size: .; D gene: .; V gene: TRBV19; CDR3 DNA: TGTGCCAGTGGAGGGGCGCGAAACGAGCAGTACTTC; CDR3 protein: CASGGARNEQYF
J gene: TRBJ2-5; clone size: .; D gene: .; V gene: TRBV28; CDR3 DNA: TGTGCCAGCAGTCTTGGCCTAGGCCCCAAGAAGACCCAGTACTTC; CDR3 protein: CASSLGLGPKKTQYF
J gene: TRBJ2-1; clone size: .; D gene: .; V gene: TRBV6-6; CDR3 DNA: TGTGCCAGCATAAAGCGCCTTTCCTCCTACAATGAGCAGTTCTTC; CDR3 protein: CASIKRLSSYNEQFF
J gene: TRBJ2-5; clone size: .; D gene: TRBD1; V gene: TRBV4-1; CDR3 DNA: TGCGCCAGCAGCCGATCAACAGGGGGTGGGGAGACCCAGTACTTC; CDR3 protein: CASSRSTGGGETQYF
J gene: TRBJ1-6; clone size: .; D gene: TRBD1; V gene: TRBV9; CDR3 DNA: TGTGCCAGCAGCGCGGGACAGGGCCATTCACCCCTCCACTTT; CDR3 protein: CASSAGQGHSPLHF
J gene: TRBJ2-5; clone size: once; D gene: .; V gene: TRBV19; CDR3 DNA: TGTGCCAGTACTTCACAGGGAGTGGGAGAGACCCAGTACTTC; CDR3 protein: CASTSQGVGETQYF
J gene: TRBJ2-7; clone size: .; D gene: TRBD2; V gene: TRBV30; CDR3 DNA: TGTGCCTGGAGTGCCGGTGCTAGCGGGAGAGAGCAGTACTTC; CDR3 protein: CAWSAGASGREQYF
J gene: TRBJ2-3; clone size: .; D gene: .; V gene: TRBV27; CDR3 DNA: TGTGCCAGCAGTCCGCTTCAGGGGGGCCCACACGTTACGCAGTATTTT; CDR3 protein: CASSPLQGGPHVTQYF
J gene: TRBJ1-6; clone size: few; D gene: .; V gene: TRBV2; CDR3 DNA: TGTGCCAGCAGTCTTATGACAGTCAATAATTCACCCCTCCACTTT; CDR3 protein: CASSLMTVNNSPLHF
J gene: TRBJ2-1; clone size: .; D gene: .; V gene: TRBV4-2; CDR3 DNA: TGTGCCAGCAGCCGAAGCGAGAGCTCCTACAATGAGCAGTTCTTC; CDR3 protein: CASSRSESSYNEQFF
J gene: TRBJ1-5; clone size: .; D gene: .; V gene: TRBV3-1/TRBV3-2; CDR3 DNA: TGTGCCAGCAGCTCCCGAGGGCCCCAGCATTTT; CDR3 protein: CASSSRGPQHF